Described below is a single T cell receptor beta chain sequence and its context. Its target is not known. Both 60 Vbeta primers and 13 Jbeta primers went into the PCR. Produced via immunoSEQ multiplex PCR; TCRdb's table is partial and in-frame only. The sample shows fewer than 150,000 clones, about four fifths of them seen only once. The sample is drawn from a study of cytomegalovirus exposure and HLA in healthy donors. Study information: Early release data held 85 million to 95 million unique TCRs from HLA-typed donors.

The study, taken as a whole, reports: TCR beta V- and J-gene trimming, according to a later analysis, was linked to a missense DCLRE1C variant. The study reported that TCR beta sequences accurately predicted HLA-A and HLA-B alleles in most subjects. Diagnosis of cytomegalovirus status made by the classifier reportedly showed high specificity and sensitivity.

The source is a woman between 18 and 29 years old in good health and CMV-seronegative. The source material was PBMCs.

The CDR3 nucleotides read TGTGCCAGCAGTTTACCTGATACGCAGTATTTT. Its protein product is CASSLPDTQYF. The chain links TRBV28 to TRBJ2-3; D unclear. The CDR3 has 11 amino acids. The germline V gene encodes CDR1 MDHEN and CDR2 SYDVKM. Trimming cost V 2 bases and J 6 bases, with 3 bases left between them.